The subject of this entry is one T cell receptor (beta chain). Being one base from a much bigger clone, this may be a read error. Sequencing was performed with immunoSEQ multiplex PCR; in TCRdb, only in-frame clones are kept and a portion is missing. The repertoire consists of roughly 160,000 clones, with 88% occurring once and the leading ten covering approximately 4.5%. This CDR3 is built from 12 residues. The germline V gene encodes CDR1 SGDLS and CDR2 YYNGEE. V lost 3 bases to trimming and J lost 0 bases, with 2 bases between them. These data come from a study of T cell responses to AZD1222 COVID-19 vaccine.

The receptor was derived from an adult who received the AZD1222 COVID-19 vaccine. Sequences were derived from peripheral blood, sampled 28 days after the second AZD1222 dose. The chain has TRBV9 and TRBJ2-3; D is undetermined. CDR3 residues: CASSASTDTQYF. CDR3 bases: TGTGCCAGCAGCGCCAGCACAGATACGCAGTATTTT.